These 20 T cell receptor beta chains share one sample of origin, sequenced in a study of cytomegalovirus exposure and HLA in healthy donors. The PCR used 60 Vbeta and 13 Jbeta primers. TCRdb keeps only in-frame clones here, not all; method: immunoSEQ multiplex PCR. In the table there are about 200,000 clones, around 64% of which are singletons. What was sequenced was PBMCs. These receptors all stem from a man aged 35 to 55 in good health and CMV-seropositive.

The chain is built from TRBV6-5 and TRBJ2-7; 9 nucleotides agree with TRBD1. With 6 bases clipped from V and 4 bases from J, the junction kept 10 bases outside the gene matches. The germline gives CDR1 MNHEY, CDR2 SVGAGI. CDR3 length: 15 amino acids. For the CDR3, the DNA is TGTGCCAGCAGATACAGGGGGCGAACGGGGTACGAGCAGTACTTC. Translating gives CASRYRGRTGYEQYF.

This chain connects TRBV6-6 to TRBJ1-1; D possibly corresponds to TRBD1 (5 bases). The CDR3 consists of 14 residues. Between the trimmed V and J ends, which lost 7 bases and 3 bases, there was a span of 15 bases. CDR1 is MNHNY and CDR2 is SVGAGI in the germline V gene (reference sequence). This CDR3 reads CASIRVGGDTEAFF. CDR3 nucleotides: TGTGCCAGCATCCGAGTCGGAGGGGACACTGAAGCTTTCTTT.

The V gene is TRBV5-4, the J gene TRBJ2-4; D might be TRBD2 (5 bases). The length of the CDR3 is 12 residues. Germline CDR1 is SGHNT and CDR2 is YYREEE (reference sequence). Trimming cost V 4 bases and J 6 bases, with 8 bases left between them. CDR3 sequence reads: CASSEGPNIQYF. The CDR3 DNA reads as TGTGCCAGCAGCGAGGGTCCAAACATTCAGTACTTC.

This clone was counted a few times. The chain joins TRBV13 to TRBJ1-1; tentative D call: TRBD1 (6 bases). The germline V and J ends were trimmed by 0 bases and 5 bases, with 13 bases remaining between them. Looked up from germline, CDR1 is PRHDT and CDR2 is FYEKMQ (reference sequence). CDR3 size: 15 residues. DNA for the CDR3: TGTGCCAGCAGCTTAGGCCGCAGGGGCCTGACTGAAGCTTTCTTT. This encodes CASSLGRRGLTEAFF.

The rearrangement joins TRBV11-2 to TRBJ2-3, with a weak D call TRBD2 (7 bases). V shed 0 bases and J shed 2 bases, with 9 bases lying between them. Germline V gene lookup returns CDR1 SGHAT and CDR2 FQNNGV. The CDR3 is made up of 15 amino acids. The CDR3 DNA reads as TGTGCCAGCAGCTTAGATGCGGGGGCCACAGATACGCAGTATTTT. This gives the protein CASSLDAGATDTQYF.

The rearrangement joins TRBV6-1 to TRBJ1-3; D possibly corresponds to TRBD1 (6 bases). The CDR3 is 15 residues long. Per the germline V gene, CDR1 is MNHNS and CDR2 is SASEGT. Trimming took off 4 bases at V and 0 bases at J, with 10 bases between the two ends. CDR3 region: CASSASGDSGNTIYF. CDR3 nucleotides: TGTGCCAGCAGTGCGTCAGGGGACTCTGGAAACACCATATATTTT.

This clone was counted a single time. The rearrangement uses TRBV9 and TRBJ1-1; D not resolved. V shed 0 bases and J shed 4 bases, with 16 bases lying between them. Germline CDR1 SGDLS, CDR2 YYNGEE. This CDR3 has 16 amino acids. The CDR3 loop reads CASSVGGSRLGTEAFF. CDR3 bases: TGTGCCAGCAGCGTAGGTGGATCGCGACTGGGCACTGAAGCTTTCTTT.

V is TRBV11-2 and J is TRBJ2-2; 7 nucleotides match TRBD2. This CDR3 is built from 16 residues. The V and J ends lost 4 bases and 3 bases, in that order; junction bases with no gene match: 8. Germline CDR1 SGHAT, CDR2 FQNNGV. The CDR3 reads CASSSGLPKDTGELFF. The CDR3 DNA reads as TGTGCCAGCAGCTCGGGACTACCTAAAGACACCGGGGAGCTGTTTTTT.

The chain employs TRBV23-1 and TRBJ2-5, with D unclear. TRBV23-1 counts as an open reading frame of uncertain function. V was clipped by 5 bases and J by 5 bases, with 21 bases between them. The CDR3 loop spans 16 amino acids. CDR3 region: CASSVPGKVWRETQYF. CDR3 DNA sequence: TGCGCCAGCAGTGTCCCGGGTAAGGTGTGGCGGGAGACCCAGTACTTC.

The V call is TRBV6-1, the J call TRBJ1-6; 7 bases line up with TRBD1. J was trimmed by 5 bases and V by 10 bases; bases with no gene match: 11. Germline assignment: CDR1 MNHNS and CDR2 SASEGT. This CDR3 contains 15 residues. CDR3 nucleotides: TGTGCCACCGGGACAGCAGGTATCAATAATTCACCCCTCCACTTT. It is translated as CATGTAGINNSPLHF.

The chain combines TRBV7-6 with TRBJ2-7, with D possibly TRBD1 on 5 matching bases. The V and J ends lost 5 bases and 1 base respectively, with 12 bases between them. CDR3 length: 14 residues. CDR1 is SGHVS, CDR2 FNYEAQ, per germline. The DNA of the CDR3 is TGTGCCAGCAGCCAGACAGTATATTCCTACGAGCAGTACTTC. Residues: CASSQTVYSYEQYF. The variable domain in full, with the rest retrieved from reference TRBV7-6 and TRBJ2-7, is GAGVSQSPRYKVTKRGQDVALRCDPISGHVSLYWYRQALGQGPEFLTYFNYEAQQDKSGLPNDRFSAERPEGSISTLTIQRTEQRDSAMYRCASSQTVYSYEQYFGPGTRLTVT.

The rearrangement links TRBV19 to TRBJ2-1; 12 bases are a match to TRBD2. Trimming took 6 bases from V and 4 from J; bases not matched to a gene: 4. The CDR3 is 15 amino acids. CDR1 LNHDA and CDR2 SQIVND come from the germline V gene (reference sequence). The CDR3 DNA reads as TGTGCCAGTAGCCGGACTAGCGGGGATTACAATGAGCAGTTCTTC. Encoded protein: CASSRTSGDYNEQFF. The variable domain in full, with the rest retrieved from reference TRBV19 and TRBJ2-1, is DGGITQSPKYLFRKEGQNVTLSCEQNLNHDAMYWYRQDPGQGLRLIYYSQIVNDFQKGDIAEGYSVSREKKESFPLTVTSAQKNPTAFYLCASSRTSGDYNEQFFGPGTRLTVL.

The chain employs TRBV6-1 and TRBJ1-2; maybe TRBD1 (5 bases). This CDR3 has 15 amino acids. CDR1 and CDR2 from the germline V gene are MNHNS and SASEGT. V was pared by 6 bases and J by 1 base, with 15 bases between. In nucleotides, the CDR3 is TGTGCCAGCAGCGTACGGAGGGGAATTAACTATGGCTACACCTTC. It encodes CASSVRRGINYGYTF.

The chain couples TRBV6-1 to TRBJ1-4; no clear D gene. Trimming cost V 0 bases and J 8 bases, with 10 bases left between them. This CDR3 spans 14 amino acids. CDR1 MNHNS and CDR2 SASEGT come from the germline V gene. The CDR3 here is CASSEAPRMEKLFF. CDR3 nucleotides: TGTGCCAGCAGTGAAGCCCCGAGGATGGAAAAACTGTTTTTT.

V usage is TRBV18 and J usage is TRBJ2-1, with TRBD1 identical over 10 bases. CDR1 and CDR2 (germline): KGHSH, LQKENI. The CDR3 covers 22 residues. Trimming cost V 6 bases and J 4 bases; bases outside gene matches: 27. CDR3 region: CASSAGTGDNPTSSKKYNEQFF. DNA of the CDR3: TGTGCCAGCTCCGCCGGGACAGGGGACAACCCAACCTCGTCCAAAAAGTACAATGAGCAGTTCTTC.

The chain couples TRBV6-1 to TRBJ1-5; perhaps TRBD1 as D (5 bases). The CDR3 has 14 amino acids. Trimming took 3 bases from V and 4 from J, leaving 10 bases between them. Germline V gene lookup returns CDR1 MNHNS and CDR2 SASEGT. CDR3 region: CASSDNRPNQPQHF. As DNA, the CDR3 is TGTGCCAGCAGTGATAACAGGCCGAATCAGCCCCAGCATTTT.

The chain combines TRBV5-1 with TRBJ2-5; TRBD1 matches at 10 bases. V shed 3 bases, J shed 2 bases, and the junction held 10 bases outside the gene matches. The germline V gene encodes CDR1 SGHRS and CDR2 YFSETQ. The CDR3 loop spans 17 amino acids. CDR3 nucleotide sequence: TGCGCCAGCAGCTGGAGGGGGGTGGGACAGGGGCAAGAGACCCAGTACTTC. As protein: CASSWRGVGQGQETQYF.

The chain joins TRBV6-5 to TRBJ1-5; 8 nucleotides agree with TRBD1. Germline V gives CDR1 MNHEY, CDR2 SVGAGI. J lost 3 bases, V lost 4 bases, and 5 bases had no gene match. The CDR3 loop spans 15 amino acids. The CDR3 protein is CASSLGTGFNQPQHF. In nucleotides, the CDR3 is TGTGCCAGCAGTTTGGGGACAGGCTTCAATCAGCCCCAGCATTTT.

The V gene is TRBV7-9, the J gene TRBJ1-1; 7 bases agree with TRBD1. The CDR3 spans 16 residues. Germline V CDR1 and CDR2: SEHNR, FQNEAQ (reference sequence). With 7 bases clipped from V and 0 bases from J, the junction kept 11 bases outside the gene matches. The CDR3 nucleotides are TGTGCCAGCAAAAGGAGTCCAGGGGGTATGAACACTGAAGCTTTCTTT. It is translated as CASKRSPGGMNTEAFF.

V is TRBV9 and J is TRBJ2-5; D is perhaps TRBD1 (6 bases). This CDR3 is 14 amino acids long. The V end lost 7 bases, the J end lost 2 bases, and 15 bases lay between the germline ends. Germline V gene lookup returns CDR1 SGDLS and CDR2 YYNGEE. The CDR3 region has the DNA TGTGCCAGCTCTATTGACAGGATACAAGAGACCCAGTACTTC. Translated: CASSIDRIQETQYF.